This TCR beta chain stems from a study of cytomegalovirus exposure and HLA in healthy donors. For the study at large: Most genotyped donors, about four fifths of about 400, had Caucasian-associated genetic ancestry. Findings and caveats of the study: Despite most TCR sequences being rare, some public TCRs occurred in many donors.

As to this clone: The antigen remains undetermined.

13 Jbeta primers and 60 Vbeta primers were used for the PCR. Assay: immunoSEQ multiplex PCR; the TCRdb copy retains only in-frame clones and omits some. This sample has about 98,000 clones; roughly two thirds occur once, and the top ten carry over 1%. Germline lookup yields CDR1 SGHRS and CDR2 YFSETQ. The CDR3 runs to 12 residues. V gave up 7 bases and J gave up 6 bases, with 14 bases separating them. The clonotype was recovered from a female donor in good health and CMV-seronegative. The sequenced material came from PBMCs. The genes are TRBV5-1 and TRBJ2-7; D possibly corresponds to TRBD1 (7 bases). CDR3 sequence: CASQGGLTEQYF. The CDR3 nucleotides read TGCGCCAGCCAGGGGGGCTTGACCGAGCAGTACTTC.